This T cell receptor beta chain was recorded in a study of T cell responses to AZD1222 COVID-19 vaccine. Points from the study as a whole: Donor demographics were predominantly white British with a female majority; clonal diversity may be underestimated. Spike regions recognized by vaccine-associated CD4 TCRs spanned the protein, led by 160-218 and 743-854. At baseline, just a handful of AZD1222 recipients tested seropositive.

This CDR3 spans 14 amino acids. Trimming pared 5 bases from V and 3 bases from J, leaving 13 bases between. CDR1 LNHDA and CDR2 SQIVND come from the germline V gene (reference sequence). Assay: immunoSEQ multiplex PCR; the TCRdb copy retains only in-frame clones and omits some. This table has roughly 100,000 clones, 88% appearing once. Notes on this clone: The antigen is undetermined.

This specimen consisted of peripheral blood, obtained on day 0 of AZD1222 vaccination. The chain employs TRBV19 and TRBJ1-2; TRBD1 might be the D (6 bases). The clonotype originates from an adult in good health. The CDR3: CASSSRGPDYGYTF. DNA for the CDR3: TGTGCCAGTAGTTCCCGGGGGCCTGACTATGGCTACACCTTC.